The 17 T cell receptor beta chains listed next were all sequenced from one sample in a study of CD8 T cells in ankylosing spondylitis. These receptors are not linked to any known antigen. Notes on the study in general: Characteristic, it appeared, of ankylosing spondylitis blood was a TCR beta motif of eight or nine highly homologous variants.

Using its own MiXCR run on the 5' RACE reads, TCRdb lists one record per CDR3 protein. This table holds some 200,000 distinct CDR3 sequences, 5.5% to 7.5% found once. The sample was blood, either unsorted or a sorted T cell fraction (not recorded which). The receptors were gathered from a male donor with ankylosing spondylitis.

This clonotype was counted at least ten times. The chain employs TRBV20-1 and TRBJ2-1; 11 nucleotides align to TRBD2. The CDR3 is 16 amino acids. V dropped 1 base and J dropped 5; count of bases not matched to a gene: 7. Per germline, CDR1 DFQATT and CDR2 SNEGSKA (reference sequence). The CDR3 nucleotides read TGCAGTGCTAGAGGAATGGGACTAGCGGTAGACAATGAGCAGTTCTTC. This translates into CSARGMGLAVDNEQFF.

The table lists this clonotype with a few counts. The J gene is TRBJ1-1, the V gene TRBV19, with TRBD1 as a possible D gene (6 bases). The germline V and J ends were trimmed by 3 bases and 5 bases, with 16 bases remaining between them. The CDR3 contains 15 residues. Germline CDR1 is LNHDA and CDR2 is SQIVND (reference sequence). DNA for the CDR3: TGTGCCAGTAGTATTTCCCGGGGGCCACAGACTGAAGCTTTCTTT. It codes for CASSISRGPQTEAFF.

This clonotype was counted at least ten times. The chain carries TRBV9 and TRBJ1-4; D unresolved. Germline assignment: CDR1 SGDLS and CDR2 YYNGEE. V shed 4 bases and J shed 11 bases, with 12 bases lying between them. The CDR3 sequence is 12 residues long. This CDR3 reads CASSLDQRKLFF. The CDR3 DNA reads TGTGCCAGCAGCCTGGATCAGCGGAAACTGTTTTTT.

This clonotype has only a few counts. The chain recombines TRBV7-9 with TRBJ2-3; D perhaps matches TRBD2 (5 bases). Trimming removed 5 bases from V and 7 bases from J, with 13 bases in between. This CDR3 comprises 13 residues. CDR1 is SEHNR, CDR2 FQNEAQ, per germline (reference sequence). The CDR3 reads CASSPPAGNTQYF. The DNA for the CDR3 is TGTGCCAGCAGCCCCCCGGCCGGGAATACGCAGTATTTT.

This clonotype came up many times. V is TRBV20-1 and J is TRBJ1-2, with D perhaps TRBD1 (5 bases). V lost 6 bases and J lost 8, with 13 bases in between. Germline lookup yields CDR1 DFQATT and CDR2 SNEGSKA (reference sequence). The length of the CDR3 is 11 residues. The CDR3 DNA reads as TGCAGTGCCCCGGGACCAGGAGGCTACACCTTC. Its translation: CSAPGPGGYTF.

Many counts were recorded for this clonotype. The chain employs TRBV12-3 or TRBV12-4 and TRBJ1-2, with D possibly TRBD1 on 6 matching bases. This CDR3 is built from 16 residues. V gave up 2 bases and J gave up 2 bases, with 15 bases separating them. CDR3 DNA: TGTGCCAGCAGTTTAACTCTCCGGCAGGGGAACTATGGCTACACCTTC. It yields the protein CASSLTLRQGNYGYTF.

The genes are TRBV7-8 and TRBJ2-1; 9 bases match TRBD2. Looked up from germline, CDR1 is SGHVS and CDR2 is FQNEAQ. J was trimmed by 7 bases and V by 3 bases; bases with no gene match: 7. The CDR3 runs 15 residues. This chain's CDR3 is CASSFRGLARNEQFF. DNA for the CDR3: TGTGCCAGCAGCTTCCGGGGACTAGCTAGGAATGAGCAGTTCTTC.

The sample holds many counts of this clonotype. The V and J genes are TRBV4-1 and TRBJ2-2; 9 bases map to TRBD2. Germline values: CDR1 MGHRA, CDR2 YSYEKL. Unmatched junction bases numbered 6, after V lost 4 bases and J lost 3 bases. CDR3 length: 16 residues. Here the CDR3 DNA reads TGCGCCAGCAGCCTACGAGCGGGGGGCTACACCGGGGAGCTGTTTTTT. Translation gives CASSLRAGGYTGELFF.

This chain joins TRBV7-9 and TRBJ2-7, with 7 bases lining up with TRBD1. Trimming removed 3 bases from V and 5 bases from J; junction bases left unmatched: 10. Per germline, CDR1 SEHNR and CDR2 FQNEAQ (reference sequence). The CDR3 extends over 15 amino acids. The CDR3 loop reads CASSFKVGGKDEQYF. CDR3 bases: TGTGCCAGCAGCTTCAAAGTAGGGGGCAAGGACGAGCAGTACTTC.

Many counts were recorded for this clonotype. The chain carries TRBV6-1 and TRBJ1-1; D is possibly TRBD1 (5 bases). In germline, CDR1 is MNHNS, CDR2 SASEGT. The V gene lost 6 bases and the J gene lost 1 base, with 9 bases spanning the gap. This CDR3 comprises 13 residues. The CDR3 region has the DNA TGTGCCAGCAGCACAGGAGGGAACACTGAAGCTTTCTTT. Residues: CASSTGGNTEAFF.

This clonotype occurred many times. The chain links TRBV4-1 to TRBJ2-3, with 7 positions matching TRBD2. The J segment lost 7 bases and the V segment lost 1 base, leaving 8 bases of the junction unmatched. The V gene's germline CDR1 is MGHRA and CDR2 YSYEKL. This CDR3 is 15 amino acids long. The CDR3 region is CASSQVTREGYTQYF. Written as DNA, the CDR3 is TGCGCCAGCAGCCAAGTGACGAGGGAGGGTTATACGCAGTATTTT.

This clonotype was seen many times. The chain has TRBV12-3 or TRBV12-4 and TRBJ2-1; D may be TRBD2 (5 bases). The V and J ends lost 7 bases and 3 bases respectively, with 19 bases between them. The CDR3 is 16 amino acids. This CDR3 is CASTPAAGGYYNEQFF. The CDR3 region has the DNA TGTGCCAGCACTCCCGCCGCGGGCGGATACTACAATGAGCAGTTCTTC.

This clonotype turned up a few times. The rearrangement joins TRBV5-1 to TRBJ2-3, with 11 nucleotides matching TRBD1. The CDR3 consists of 15 residues. Germline V gives CDR1 SGHRS, CDR2 YFSETQ. The V gene end was trimmed by 7 bases and the J gene end by 1 base; junction bases not matched to a gene: 5. The CDR3 nucleotides read TGCGCCAGCGGACAGGGGGCGATTGGCACAGATACGCAGTATTTT. It codes for CASGQGAIGTDTQYF.

This clonotype was seen ten or more times. This sequence joins TRBV9 and TRBJ1-4; D not certain. Per the germline V gene, CDR1 is SGDLS and CDR2 is YYNGEE. The CDR3 has 16 amino acids. The V gene lost 2 bases and the J gene lost 2 bases, with 13 bases spanning the gap. In DNA, the CDR3 is TGTGCCAGCAGCGTGTCCCCGACGGGGACTAATGAAAAACTGTTTTTT. This sequence encodes CASSVSPTGTNEKLFF.

The V and J genes are TRBV28 and TRBJ2-4; D unresolved. The V gene lost 5 bases and the J gene lost 1 base, with 15 bases spanning the gap. CDR3 length: 16 amino acids. The V gene's germline CDR1 is MDHEN and CDR2 SYDVKM. The CDR3 reads CASSPRTMGAKNIQYF. The CDR3 nucleotides read TGTGCCAGCAGTCCCCGGACGATGGGGGCCAAAAACATTCAGTACTTC.

This clonotype was counted only a few times. V is TRBV10-3 and J is TRBJ2-1; 11 nucleotides line up with TRBD1. The junction had 7 bases not matched to a gene; V was cut back by 4 bases and J by 5 bases. The germline gives CDR1 ENHRY, CDR2 SYGVKD. CDR3 size: 16 residues. In DNA, the CDR3 is TGTGCCATCAGTGCGGGGGGACAGGGGGGCCACAATGAGCAGTTCTTC. It codes for CAISAGGQGGHNEQFF.

This clonotype has more than one count but fewer than ten. The chain has TRBV7-2 and TRBJ2-5; D unclear. The CDR3 extends over 16 amino acids. With 5 bases removed from V and 5 bases from J, the gap between germline ends came to 21 bases. Germline-derived CDR1 and CDR2 are SGHTA and FQGNSA. Here the CDR3 reads CASSPWALEIVETQYF. The CDR3 nucleotides read TGTGCCAGCAGCCCCTGGGCCCTAGAGATAGTGGAGACCCAGTACTTC. Combining the CDR3 with reference TRBV7-2 and TRBJ2-5 gives the whole variable domain GAGVSQSPSNKVTEKGKDVELRCDPISGHTALYWYRQSLGQGLEFLIYFQGNSAPDKSGLPSDRFSAERTGGSVSTLTIQRTQQEDSAVYLCASSPWALEIVETQYFGPGTRLLVL.